These 28 T cell receptor beta chains share one sample of origin, sequenced in a study of T cells after yellow fever vaccination. TCRdb re-derived calls from the 5' RACE reads in MiXCR, one entry per CDR3 protein. The sample gives approximately 510,000 distinct CDR3 sequences, around a fifth of which show up once; around 17% is in the top ten. Specimen: PBMCs, collected approximately 22 days after the first yellow fever vaccination. These receptors all come from a man aged 18 to 29 who received the YFV17D yellow fever vaccine.

This clonotype was observed many times. The V and J genes are TRBV11-2 and TRBJ2-3; no reliable D call. V lost 3 bases to trimming and J lost 6 bases, with 7 bases between them. The germline V gene has CDR1 SGHAT and CDR2 FQNNGV. The CDR3 contains 12 residues. The CDR3 here is CASSFSRDTQYF. The CDR3 DNA reads as TGTGCCAGCAGCTTTTCCCGCGATACGCAGTATTTT.

Points on this clonotype: Compared with germline, one end of the junction differs, possibly owing to a read error. This chain joins TRBV3-1 and TRBJ1-2; D is undetermined. The CDR3 extends over 14 amino acids. The V gene's germline CDR1 is LGHDT and CDR2 YNNKEL (reference sequence). CDR3 region: CASCQDWPNYGYTF. Written as DNA, the CDR3 is TGTGCCAGCTGCCAAGATTGGCCTAACTATGGCTACACCTTC.

This clonotype was found a few times. The V gene is TRBV20-1, the J gene TRBJ1-6; 8 nucleotides agree with TRBD1. CDR3 length: 14 amino acids. V shed 5 bases, J shed 10 bases, and the junction held 10 bases outside the gene matches. CDR1 is DFQATT, CDR2 SNEGSKA, per germline (reference sequence). In DNA form, the CDR3 reads TGCAGTGCTTCCCGGTCCGGGACAGGATCACCCCTCCACTTT. The encoded protein is CSASRSGTGSPLHF.

V and J are TRBV4-3 and TRBJ2-2, with 9 bases that match TRBD1. The CDR3 sequence is 15 residues long. The V gene end was trimmed by 4 bases and the J gene end by 5 bases; junction bases not matched to a gene: 5. CDR1 is LGHNA and CDR2 is YSLEER in the germline V gene. The CDR3 bases are TGCGCCAGCAGCCGCGGACAGGGGTTGACCGGGGAGCTGTTTTTT. As protein: CASSRGQGLTGELFF.

Note on this clonotype: An end of the junction does not agree with germline; a read error may underlie this. CDR3 nucleotides: TGTGCTAGCAGCCGGACACCTAGCCTCCACAATGAGCAGTTCTTC. Protein: CASSRTPSLHNEQFF. This chain connects TRBV7-7 to TRBJ2-1; D may correspond to TRBD1 or TRBD2 (5 bases each). Germline-derived CDR1 and CDR2 are SSHAT and FNYEAQ (reference sequence). This CDR3 comprises 15 residues.

The rearrangement uses TRBV7-6 and TRBJ1-1; perhaps TRBD1 as D (6 bases). CDR1 SGHVS and CDR2 FNYEAQ come from the germline V gene. V was shortened by 7 bases and J by 0 bases, with 12 bases between the two germline ends. The CDR3 is made up of 14 amino acids. The CDR3: CASTRGGMNTEAFF. The CDR3 nucleotides read TGTGCCAGCACCCGGGGGGGCATGAACACTGAAGCTTTCTTT.

This clonotype was seen a few times. V usage is TRBV11-2 and J usage is TRBJ2-1, with 9 bases that match TRBD1. Trimming at V came to 5 bases and at J to 8 bases, leaving 7 bases not matched to a gene. The CDR3 runs to 14 residues. CDR1 and CDR2 from the germline V gene are SGHAT and FQNNGV. Written as DNA, the CDR3 is TGTGCCAGCAGCCCAATACAGGGGGCGGATGAGCAGTTCTTC. Amino acids: CASSPIQGADEQFF.

The chain carries TRBV24-1 and TRBJ2-6; D remains unclear. Trimming removed 6 bases from V and 0 bases from J, with 8 bases in between. Germline lookup yields CDR1 KGHDR and CDR2 SFDVKD. This CDR3 has 15 residues. CDR3 loop: CATSPAGSGANVLTF. The CDR3 region has the DNA TGTGCCACCAGTCCGGCTGGCTCTGGGGCCAACGTCCTGACTTTC.

A few counts support this clonotype. The rearrangement joins TRBV7-6 to TRBJ2-2; 13 bases line up with TRBD2. The CDR3 sequence is 18 residues long. Germline trimming cut 5 bases from V and 0 bases from J; bases unmatched to any gene: 6. Germline loops: CDR1 SGHVS, CDR2 FNYEAQ. The CDR3: CASSRGLAGSANTGELFF. CDR3 sequence (DNA): TGTGCCAGCAGCCGGGGACTAGCGGGGTCGGCGAACACCGGGGAGCTGTTTTTT.

The sample holds one count of this clonotype. This rearrangement joins TRBV19 to TRBJ2-7; TRBD2 matches at 10 bases. Germline loops: CDR1 LNHDA, CDR2 SQIVND (reference sequence). The CDR3 runs to 15 residues. The trim removed 2 bases at V and 3 bases at J, leaving 4 bases unmatched. The CDR3 sequence: CASSITASGGYEQYF. DNA of the CDR3: TGTGCCAGTAGTATAACGGCTAGCGGGGGCTACGAGCAGTACTTC.

This clonotype has more than one count but fewer than ten. CDR3 in amino acids: CASSPRGGSYEQYV. DNA of the CDR3: TGCGCCAGCAGCCCCCGGGGGGGTTCCTACGAGCAGTACGTC. The J gene is TRBJ2-7, the V gene TRBV4-3, with TRBD2 matching 8 bases. Germline V gene data show CDR1 as LGHNA and CDR2 as YSLEER. J lost 1 base, V lost 4 bases, and 3 bases had no gene match. The CDR3 is 14 residues long.

V gene TRBV20-1 combines with J gene TRBJ2-3, with 9 bases that match TRBD2. The CDR3 has 19 residues. The trim removed 1 base at V and 0 bases at J, leaving 14 bases unmatched. Germline-derived CDR1 and CDR2 are DFQATT and SNEGSKA (reference sequence). The CDR3 spells CSARGSGGPVRASTDTQYF. The CDR3 nucleotides read TGCAGTGCTAGAGGAAGCGGGGGGCCAGTACGTGCTAGCACAGATACGCAGTATTTT.

Only a few counts were recorded for this clonotype. The chain combines TRBV13 with TRBJ1-2, with TRBD1 matching 7 bases. Germline V gives CDR1 PRHDT, CDR2 FYEKMQ (reference sequence). This CDR3 is built from 13 residues. The V gene end was trimmed by 5 bases and the J gene end by 8 bases; junction bases not matched to a gene: 8. The chain's CDR3 is CASSVPGGRGYTF. CDR3 nucleotide sequence: TGTGCCAGCAGCGTCCCAGGGGGGCGAGGCTACACCTTC. Full variable domain (rest looked up from reference TRBV13 and TRBJ1-2): AAGVIQSPRHLIKEKRETATLKCYPIPRHDTVYWYQQGPGQDPQFLISFYEKMQSDKGSIPDRFSAQQFSDYHSELNMSSLELGDSALYFCASSVPGGRGYTFGSGTRLTVV.

This clonotype came up a few times. The chain has TRBV7-2 and TRBJ2-5; D is unresolved. The ends were cut back, 2 bases at V and 5 bases at J, with 9 bases in the middle. Germline CDR1 is SGHTA and CDR2 is FQGNSA. The CDR3 loop spans 13 amino acids. CDR3 nucleotides: TGTGCCAGCAGCTTACCCCCTCTGGAGACCCAGTACTTC. Protein: CASSLPPLETQYF. The whole variable domain, remainder taken from reference TRBV7-2 and TRBJ2-5, is GAGVSQSPSNKVTEKGKDVELRCDPISGHTALYWYRQSLGQGLEFLIYFQGNSAPDKSGLPSDRFSAERTGGSVSTLTIQRTQQEDSAVYLCASSLPPLETQYFGPGTRLLVL.

The chain couples TRBV15 to TRBJ1-1; D gene uncertain. V was pared by 5 bases and J by 0 bases, with 7 bases between. The CDR3 length is 13 residues. Germline CDR1 and CDR2: LNHNV and YYDKDF (reference sequence). The CDR3 spells CATSDDLNTEAFF. In DNA, the CDR3 is TGTGCCACCAGCGACGATTTGAACACTGAAGCTTTCTTT.

This clonotype was observed many times. V gene TRBV12-3 or TRBV12-4 combines with J gene TRBJ2-3, with TRBD2 matching over 12 bases. Losses at the gene ends were 0 bases for V and 3 bases for J; bases not matched to a gene: 13. The CDR3 runs to 20 residues. The CDR3 DNA is TGTGCCAGCAGTTTAGCGCGACTAGCGGGGGCCCGGGGGACTACAGATACGCAGTATTTT. Translation: CASSLARLAGARGTTDTQYF.

This clonotype has more than one count but fewer than ten. The chain is built from TRBV11-2 and TRBJ1-2; weak D call: TRBD1 (5 bases). V lost 1 base and J lost 4, with 13 bases in between. The CDR3 consists of 15 residues. The germline CDR1 and CDR2 sequences are SGHAT and FQNNGV. This CDR3 is CASSLVQGPSYGYTF. The CDR3, as DNA: TGTGCCAGCAGCTTAGTCCAGGGCCCCTCCTATGGCTACACCTTC. Filled out from reference TRBV11-2 and TRBJ1-2, the complete variable domain reads EAGVAQSPRYKIIEKRQSVAFWCNPISGHATLYWYQQILGQGPKLLIQFQNNGVVDDSQLPKDRFSAERLKGVDSTLKIQPAKLEDSAVYLCASSLVQGPSYGYTFGSGTRLTVV.

The chain combines TRBV7-9 with TRBJ2-2; possibly TRBD1 for D (5 bases). CDR1 is SEHNR, CDR2 FQNEAQ, per germline (reference sequence). V was clipped by 5 bases and J by 6 bases, with 10 bases between them. The CDR3 has 13 residues. In DNA, the CDR3 is TGTGCCAGCAGCCCAGCCAGGGCCGGGGAGCTGTTTTTT. Translation: CASSPARAGELFF.

V usage is TRBV30 and J usage is TRBJ1-6; 8 nucleotides match TRBD1. Germline V gene data show CDR1 as GTSNPN and CDR2 as SVGIG (reference sequence). V gave up 8 bases and J gave up 9 bases; unmatched junction bases: 12. The CDR3 spans 14 residues. Here the CDR3 reads CAGDRGGLGSPLHF. CDR3 sequence (DNA): TGTGCCGGCGACAGGGGAGGTCTCGGTTCACCCCTCCACTTT.

The chain joins TRBV25-1 to TRBJ2-2; D is perhaps TRBD2 (5 bases). Germline loops: CDR1 MGHDK, CDR2 SYGVNS. The CDR3 totals 16 residues. Trimming stripped 4 bases from V and 0 bases from J, with 12 bases between. The CDR3: CASSGLSEANTGELFF. CDR3 bases: TGTGCCAGCAGTGGGTTATCGGAGGCGAACACCGGGGAGCTGTTTTTT.

This clonotype has more than one count but fewer than ten. V and J are TRBV20-1 and TRBJ2-3; TRBD2 matches at 9 bases. V gave up 5 bases and J gave up 8 bases; unmatched junction bases: 11. CDR1 DFQATT and CDR2 SNEGSKA come from the germline V gene (reference sequence). CDR3 size: 14 residues. The CDR3 bases are TGCAGTGCTCGTCCCGGGACTAGCCGTTCTACGCAGTATTTT. Translation gives CSARPGTSRSTQYF.

This chain joins TRBV7-2 and TRBJ2-3; the match to TRBD2 covers 9 bases. The CDR3 totals 15 residues. In germline, CDR1 is SGHTA, CDR2 FQGNSA. V was pared by 8 bases and J by 2 bases, with 8 bases of the junction left unmatched. This chain's CDR3 is CASRAGGSSTDTQYF. The CDR3 DNA reads TGTGCCAGCCGGGCGGGGGGGTCCTCCACAGATACGCAGTATTTT.

This clonotype was found once. V and J are TRBV11-2 and TRBJ2-1; the D is unclear. The V end lost 0 bases, the J end lost 0 bases, and 15 bases lay between the germline ends. This CDR3 is 18 amino acids long. The germline CDR1 and CDR2 sequences are SGHAT and FQNNGV. Written as DNA, the CDR3 is TGTGCCAGCAGCTTAGATGGAGTTTGGCGGCCCTCCTACAATGAGCAGTTCTTC. Translated, it gives CASSLDGVWRPSYNEQFF.

The rearrangement joins TRBV7-6 to TRBJ2-2; D unresolved. Germline V gene data show CDR1 as SGHVS and CDR2 as FNYEAQ. The CDR3 totals 16 residues. Trimming left V 2 bases short and J 0 bases short, with 10 bases between. The CDR3 sequence: CASSLTEKANTGELFF. Here the CDR3 DNA reads TGTGCCAGCAGCTTAACGGAAAAAGCGAACACCGGGGAGCTGTTTTTT.

At least ten counts were recorded for this clonotype. The rearrangement joins TRBV12-3 or TRBV12-4 to TRBJ2-7; 9 nucleotides match TRBD2. The ends lost 1 base at V and 7 bases at J; junction bases unmatched: 5. The CDR3 is made up of 14 amino acids. This CDR3 is CASSLGLAGYEQYF. CDR3 sequence (DNA): TGTGCCAGCAGTTTAGGCCTAGCGGGGTATGAGCAGTACTTC.

The J gene is TRBJ2-5, the V gene TRBV15, with 8 bases lining up with TRBD2. The germline V gene encodes CDR1 LNHNV and CDR2 YYDKDF (reference sequence). Unmatched junction bases numbered 9, after V lost 4 bases and J lost 2 bases. The CDR3 length is 16 residues. CDR3 in DNA: TGTGCCACCAGCAAGGGACTAGGCGGTCGACAAGAGACCCAGTACTTC. This sequence encodes CATSKGLGGRQETQYF.

The rearrangement joins TRBV7-9 to TRBJ2-5; unclear D gene. V was shortened by 0 bases and J by 2 bases, with 13 bases between the two germline ends. This CDR3 comprises 16 residues. The germline CDR1 and CDR2 sequences are SEHNR and FQNEAQ (reference sequence). The chain's CDR3 is CASSLALGSRQETQYF. The CDR3 coding sequence is TGTGCCAGCAGCTTAGCGCTGGGCAGCCGGCAAGAGACCCAGTACTTC.

This clonotype came up a few times. The rearrangement uses TRBV24-1 and TRBJ1-4; TRBD1 matches at 7 bases. V was pared by 8 bases and J by 4 bases, with 6 bases of the junction left unmatched. The germline gives CDR1 KGHDR, CDR2 SFDVKD. The CDR3 runs 14 residues. CDR3 DNA: TGTGCCACCACCCCGGGACAGAGTAATGAAAAACTGTTTTTT. It codes for CATTPGQSNEKLFF.